Below are 28 T cell receptor beta chains sequenced from a single sample in a study of HIV-infected patients and healthy controls. About 480 ng RNA was reverse transcribed with alpha and beta constant-region primers. Alpha and beta chain libraries were made separately by chain-specific third strand synthesis with multiplexing indices. In TCRdb, the 5' RACE reads were re-called with MiXCR into one record per CDR3 protein. The sample lists 8,500 to 11,000 distinct CDR3 sequences, 8% seen once, with 3.5% in the top ten. The repertoire came from unfractionated whole blood and reflected all unsorted peripheral T cells. The sample taken for sequencing was blood. Receptor source: an adult in good health.

By share of the sample, this clonotype is medium-sized. The chain joins TRBV29-1 to TRBJ1-2; no reliable D call. The CDR3 spans 13 residues. The germline V gene has CDR1 SQVTM and CDR2 ANQGSEA. Trimming left V 4 bases short and J 0 bases short, with 9 bases between. The CDR3 DNA reads TGCAGCGTTGGGAGGAGGACTAACTATGGCTACACCTTC. This gives the protein CSVGRRTNYGYTF.

This clonotype appeared a few times. In DNA form, the CDR3 reads TGTGCCAGTAATGAGCGGGGGGGTAACAATGAGCAGTTCTTC. Its protein product is CASNERGGNNEQFF. The V and J genes are TRBV19 and TRBJ2-1; 10 nucleotides line up with TRBD2. The junction had 5 bases not matched to a gene; V was cut back by 7 bases and J by 5 bases. Per germline, CDR1 LNHDA and CDR2 SQIVND (reference sequence). This CDR3 is built from 14 residues.

This clonotype was seen more than once but under ten times. The CDR3 sequence is CASSLVGRNTEAFF. Here the CDR3 DNA reads TGCGCCAGCAGCTTGGTGGGGCGAAACACTGAAGCTTTCTTT. The chain carries TRBV5-1 and TRBJ1-1; D is perhaps TRBD1 (5 bases). Trimming took 0 bases from V and 2 from J, leaving 8 bases between them. This CDR3 has 14 residues. The germline CDR1 and CDR2 sequences are SGHRS and YFSETQ.

By frequency in the sample, this clonotype is medium-sized. J is TRBJ2-3 and V is TRBV7-9; D is possibly TRBD1 (5 bases). Trimming removed 5 bases at V and 3 bases at J, with 9 bases between. The CDR3 extends over 13 amino acids. Germline loops: CDR1 SEHNR, CDR2 FQNEAQ (reference sequence). CDR3 nucleotides: TGTGCCAGCAGCCAGGGTTCTACAGATACGCAGTATTTT. Protein: CASSQGSTDTQYF.

This clonotype was recorded at least ten times. V is TRBV19 and J is TRBJ1-5, with D unresolved. This CDR3 is 14 amino acids long. Germline CDR1 reads LNHDA; CDR2 reads SQIVND (reference sequence). V lost 0 bases and J 10 bases, leaving 13 bases between the germline ends. The CDR3 DNA sequence: TGTGCCAGTAGTATAGACAGGTCCATCAGCCCCCAGCATTTT. It codes for CASSIDRSISPQHF. The full variable domain, with the rest looked up from reference TRBV19 and TRBJ1-5, is DGGITQSPKYLFRKEGQNVTLSCEQNLNHDAMYWYRQDPGQGLRLIYYSQIVNDFQKGDIAEGYSVSREKKESFPLTVTSAQKNPTAFYLCASSIDRSISPQHFGDGTRLSIL.

This clonotype turned up a few times. The V gene is TRBV28, the J gene TRBJ2-5; TRBD1 or TRBD2 may be the D gene (5 bases each). This CDR3 is 15 amino acids long. The V and J ends lost 4 bases and 0 bases respectively, with 12 bases between them. Germline CDR1 reads MDHEN; CDR2 reads SYDVKM. CDR3 in DNA: TGTGCCAGCAGTTCCCCTGAGGGGTACCAAGAGACCCAGTACTTC. Amino acid sequence: CASSSPEGYQETQYF.

This clonotype is medium-sized within its sample. The rearrangement uses TRBV27 and TRBJ2-7, with 7 positions matching TRBD1. V lost 6 bases to trimming and J lost 2 bases; unmatched junction nucleotides: 28. The germline V gene has CDR1 MNHEY and CDR2 SMNVEV (reference sequence). There are 21 residues in the CDR3. CDR3 coding DNA: TGTGCCAGCAGACCCATTACAGGGGAAAGGAGGTCAGCGATGGGAGCCTACGAGCAGTACTTC. It specifies CASRPITGERRSAMGAYEQYF.

The genes are TRBV9 and TRBJ2-5; 7 bases line up with TRBD1. The CDR3 totals 14 residues. The V gene's germline CDR1 is SGDLS and CDR2 YYNGEE. The trim removed 2 bases at V and 1 base at J, leaving 2 bases unmatched. CDR3 sequence (DNA): TGTGCCAGCAGCGTCGGGACAGCCCAAGAGACCCAGTACTTC. Its translation: CASSVGTAQETQYF.

Within the sample, this clonotype is medium-sized. This sequence joins TRBV29-1 and TRBJ1-2; D is ambiguous. The CDR3 runs to 11 residues. V shed 5 bases and J shed 10 bases, with 14 bases lying between them. CDR1 and CDR2 (germline): SQVTM, ANQGSEA. The CDR3 loop is CSVLGGSFYTF. CDR3 nucleotides: TGCAGCGTTTTAGGAGGCTCGTTCTACACCTTC.

This clonotype is deemed medium-sized. The chain combines TRBV3-1 with TRBJ1-1, with 8 bases aligning to TRBD1. CDR3 length equals 16 residues. Trimming took 0 bases from V and 6 from J; bases not matched to a gene: 9. Germline V gene sequence: CDR1 LGHDT, CDR2 YNNKEL (reference sequence). The CDR3 DNA sequence: TGTGCCAGCAGCCAAGATTTCAGGGGGCGCCGCGCTGAAGCTTTCTTT. It codes for CASSQDFRGRRAEAFF.

This clonotype rates as medium-sized. This rearrangement joins TRBV12-3 or TRBV12-4 to TRBJ1-1, with TRBD1 identical over 9 bases. The CDR3 totals 14 residues. The ends lost 4 bases at V and 5 bases at J; junction bases unmatched: 5. For the CDR3, the DNA is TGTGCCAGCAGTTCGGGACAGGGTCAAACTGAAGCTTTCTTT. Translation: CASSSGQGQTEAFF.

By its share, this clonotype is medium-sized. V gene TRBV24-1 combines with J gene TRBJ1-1; no clear D gene. CDR1 and CDR2 from the germline V gene are KGHDR and SFDVKD. This CDR3 spans 12 amino acids. V was shortened by 2 bases and J by 7 bases, with 7 bases between the two germline ends. The DNA of the CDR3 is TGTGCCACCAGTGATTCAGCTGGTGAAGCTTTCTTT. Its protein is CATSDSAGEAFF.

The J gene is TRBJ2-7, the V gene TRBV5-4, with TRBD2 identical over 9 bases. Germline V gene data show CDR1 as SGHNT and CDR2 as YYREEE (reference sequence). Trimming took 5 bases from V and 2 from J; bases not matched to a gene: 11. The length of the CDR3 is 16 residues. CDR3 nucleotides: TGTGCCAGCAGTTCCCGTGCGAGCGGGGGGCCCTACGAGCAGTACTTC. Protein sequence: CASSSRASGGPYEQYF.

The V and J genes are TRBV6-1 and TRBJ1-6, with 7 bases identical to TRBD1. The V gene's germline CDR1 is MNHNS and CDR2 SASEGT. J lost 5 bases, V lost 3 bases, and 4 bases had no gene match. The CDR3 contains 15 residues. The CDR3 region has the DNA TGTGCCAGCAGTGACCGGACAGGAAATAATTCACCCCTCCACTTT. Translation: CASSDRTGNNSPLHF.

By share of the sample, this clonotype is medium-sized (0.01 to 0.1%). This rearrangement joins TRBV6-6 to TRBJ1-4; 9 nucleotides match TRBD1. Germline CDR1 and CDR2: MNHNY and SVGAGI (reference sequence). Trimming removed 4 bases from V and 10 bases from J; junction bases left unmatched: 4. This CDR3 region has 13 residues. The CDR3 DNA is TGTGCCAGCAGTTGGGACAGGGATGCAAAACTGTTTTTT. Protein product: CASSWDRDAKLFF.

This clonotype was picked up many times. The chain couples TRBV3-1 to TRBJ1-1; TRBD1 aligns across 7 bases. Germline V gene sequence: CDR1 LGHDT, CDR2 YNNKEL (reference sequence). The trim removed 0 bases at V and 4 bases at J, leaving 8 bases unmatched. The CDR3 covers 16 residues. The CDR3: CASSQEGGGRSTEAFF. In DNA, the CDR3 is TGTGCCAGCAGCCAAGAAGGGGGCGGAAGATCCACTGAAGCTTTCTTT. The variable domain in full, completed from reference TRBV3-1 and TRBJ1-1, reads DTAVSQTPKYLVTQMGNDKSIKCEQNLGHDTMYWYKQDSKKFLKIMFSYNNKELIINETVPNRFSPKSPDKAHLNLHINSLELGDSAVYFCASSQEGGGRSTEAFFGQGTRLTVV.

This clonotype was seen at least ten times. This chain connects TRBV11-2 to TRBJ1-6; 9 bases line up with TRBD1. In germline, CDR1 is SGHAT, CDR2 FQNNGV. V was clipped by 6 bases and J by 7 bases; unmatched bases: 10. The CDR3 is 16 amino acids. The CDR3 region is CASSTGTGKKNSPLHF. The CDR3 nucleotides read TGTGCCAGCAGTACCGGGACAGGGAAGAAGAATTCACCCCTCCACTTT. Drawing the rest from reference TRBV11-2 and TRBJ1-6, the complete variable domain is EAGVAQSPRYKIIEKRQSVAFWCNPISGHATLYWYQQILGQGPKLLIQFQNNGVVDDSQLPKDRFSAERLKGVDSTLKIQPAKLEDSAVYLCASSTGTGKKNSPLHFGNGTRLTVT.

This clonotype occurred a few times. The rearrangement joins TRBV6-4 to TRBJ2-3, with D perhaps TRBD1 or TRBD2 (5 bases each). Between the trimmed V and J ends, which lost 2 bases and 2 bases, there was a span of 8 bases. Germline CDR1 MRHNA, CDR2 SNTAGT. This CDR3 region has 14 residues. The CDR3 nucleotides read TGTGCCAGCAGTGACCGAGGGGACACAGATACGCAGTATTTT. Protein: CASSDRGDTDTQYF.

This sequence joins TRBV6-2 or TRBV6-3 and TRBJ1-5; D gene unclear. The CDR3 contains 13 residues. Trimming stripped 4 bases from V and 5 bases from J, with 9 bases between. Germline-derived CDR1 and CDR2 are MNHEY and SVGEGT. In DNA, the CDR3 is TGTGCCAGCAGTTGGGGAGGAGATCAGCCCCAGCATTTT. It is translated as CASSWGGDQPQHF.

By frequency in the sample, this clonotype is medium-sized. This chain connects TRBV5-4 to TRBJ2-3; D possibly corresponds to TRBD2 (6 bases). This CDR3 is 15 amino acids long. V was clipped by 4 bases and J by 7 bases, with 19 bases between them. Germline V gene lookup returns CDR1 SGHNT and CDR2 YYREEE (reference sequence). The CDR3 region is CASSRSAGPDHTQYF. The CDR3 DNA reads TGTGCCAGCAGCCGTTCGGCGGGGCCCGATCATACGCAGTATTTT.

This clonotype is medium-sized. The chain links TRBV3-1 to TRBJ1-5; D is unresolved. The V end lost 4 bases, the J end lost 2 bases, and 9 bases lay between the germline ends. CDR1 is LGHDT, CDR2 YNNKEL, per germline (reference sequence). The CDR3 loop spans 14 amino acids. The CDR3 region is CASSPMSGNQPQHF. The CDR3 DNA is TGTGCCAGCAGCCCCATGAGTGGCAATCAGCCCCAGCATTTT. Variable domain in full (rest from reference TRBV3-1 and TRBJ1-5): DTAVSQTPKYLVTQMGNDKSIKCEQNLGHDTMYWYKQDSKKFLKIMFSYNNKELIINETVPNRFSPKSPDKAHLNLHINSLELGDSAVYFCASSPMSGNQPQHFGDGTRLSIL.

This clonotype occurred many times. V usage is TRBV4-1 and J usage is TRBJ1-2; 7 bases fit TRBD1. This CDR3 comprises 14 residues. Per germline, CDR1 MGHRA and CDR2 YSYEKL. V trimming: 1 base; J trimming: 2 bases; junction bases outside the gene matches: 1. CDR3 in amino acids: CASSQVQGNYGYTF. For the CDR3, the DNA is TGCGCCAGCAGCCAAGTACAGGGGAACTATGGCTACACCTTC.

By its share, this clonotype is medium-sized (0.01 to 0.1%). V and J are TRBV5-1 and TRBJ1-1, with TRBD1 as a possible D gene (6 bases). The CDR3 is 15 amino acids. The germline V gene encodes CDR1 SGHRS and CDR2 YFSETQ. The germline V and J ends were trimmed by 0 bases and 5 bases, with 14 bases remaining between them. The CDR3 DNA reads TGCGCCAGCAGCTTGGTCGGGGGGCCAGAGACTGAAGCTTTCTTT. Translation gives CASSLVGGPETEAFF.

This clonotype counts as medium-sized (0.01 to 0.1%). The chain joins TRBV5-1 to TRBJ1-1; D may be TRBD1 (6 bases). Germline V lookup: CDR1 SGHRS, CDR2 YFSETQ. Trimming removed 1 base from V and 7 bases from J, with 17 bases in between. The length of the CDR3 is 15 residues. The CDR3: CASSLKITGFGEAFF. The CDR3 DNA is TGCGCCAGCAGCTTGAAGATTACAGGGTTCGGTGAAGCTTTCTTT.

At least ten counts were recorded for this clonotype. V gene TRBV7-2 combines with J gene TRBJ2-7; D gene uncertain. The CDR3 spans 11 residues. Germline-derived CDR1 and CDR2 are SGHTA and FQGNSA. The V end lost 3 bases, the J end lost 5 bases, and 5 bases lay between the germline ends. CDR3 nucleotides: TGTGCCAGCAGCTTCCACCACGAGCAGTACTTC. The encoded protein is CASSFHHEQYF.

This clonotype was observed a few times. This chain joins TRBV5-1 and TRBJ1-2; tentatively, D is TRBD1 (5 bases). The CDR3 spans 16 residues. V was shortened by 3 bases and J by 2 bases, with 17 bases between the two germline ends. Germline CDR1 is SGHRS and CDR2 is YFSETQ. The CDR3 DNA reads as TGCGCCAGCAGCTCCTTCCGCCAGGGCGGGAACTATGGCTACACCTTC. Its translation: CASSSFRQGGNYGYTF.

The chain employs TRBV6-5 and TRBJ2-4; D is ambiguous. Trimming left V 0 bases short and J 3 bases short, with 18 bases between. CDR1 and CDR2 (germline): MNHEY, SVGAGI. The CDR3 consists of 18 residues. The CDR3 region has the DNA TGTGCCAGCAGTTACTCTTCTTTTGCTCGGCAGGTCAAAAACATTCAGTACTTC. Residues: CASSYSSFARQVKNIQYF.

In this sample, this clonotype is medium-sized. This chain connects TRBV19 to TRBJ1-5, with no clear D. Between the trimmed V and J ends, which lost 8 bases and 9 bases, there was a span of 11 bases. In germline, CDR1 is LNHDA, CDR2 SQIVND (reference sequence). CDR3 length: 11 amino acids. The CDR3 here is CASGSEAPQHF. The CDR3 DNA reads TGTGCCAGTGGTTCCGAGGCGCCCCAGCATTTT.